This TCR beta chain was recorded in a study of vaccination effects on CD4 cells after COVID-19. Pools of viral peptides were used by the ViraFEST assay to expand antigen-specific CD4+ T cells ahead of sequencing. After more than 9 days in culture, the CD4+ T cells were isolated. Two doses of either BNT162b2 or mRNA-1273 were given to each participant. CDR3 length: 17 amino acids. Germline values: CDR1 SGHNT, CDR2 YENEEA. J lost 0 bases, V lost 5 bases, and 8 bases had no gene match. Profiling relied on immunoSEQ multiplex PCR, and the TCRdb table lists in-frame clones only, not all of them. The sample includes some 30,000 clones, 70% to 75% of them seen just once. Comments on this clone: The antigen is unknown.

The rearrangement links TRBV11-3 to TRBJ2-1; 9 bases fit TRBD2. The sequencing used CD4+ T cells from PBMCs cultured with HCoV-229E spike peptides, collected after COVID-19 vaccination. This TCR was sampled from a human donor who received a COVID-19 vaccine. CDR3 DNA sequence: TGTGCCAGCAGCCGACAGACTAGCGGACTCTCCTACAATGAGCAGTTCTTC. Encoded protein: CASSRQTSGLSYNEQFF.